A selection of T cell receptor beta chains follows, all from one sample in a study of blood T cells in healthy people across ages. From the 5' RACE reads, TCRdb called clonotypes with MiXCR, one entry per CDR3 protein. Among approximately 2,000,000 distinct CDR3 sequences listed, roughly two fifths were seen once. The sample comprised blood. The receptors were sampled from a human donor in good health. The conserved cysteine and the conserved F or W are not part of the CDR3 here. Fields, in order: V gene, J gene, CDR3 protein.

v_call: TRBV29-1
j_call: TRBJ2-5
cdr3_aa: SVDLAGGGETQY

v_call: TRBV7-8
j_call: TRBJ2-7
cdr3_aa: ASSLQGAFYEQY

v_call: TRBV27
j_call: TRBJ1-1
cdr3_aa: ASSFGWRVTEAF

v_call: TRBV5-1
j_call: TRBJ1-1
cdr3_aa: ASSWEGTGMTEAF

v_call: TRBV4-2
j_call: TRBJ1-2
cdr3_aa: ASSQISGALLGYT

v_call: TRBV10-3
j_call: TRBJ1-2
cdr3_aa: ASTAGVYGYT

v_call: TRBV3-1
j_call: TRBJ1-6
cdr3_aa: ASSQDRRKVGVSPLH

v_call: TRBV7-2
j_call: TRBJ1-6
cdr3_aa: ASSPMANSPLH

v_call: TRBV28
j_call: NA
cdr3_aa: ASSTPGRPEQY

v_call: TRBV6-9
j_call: TRBJ2-3
cdr3_aa: ATLPGFTDTQY

v_call: TRBV21-1
j_call: TRBJ2-5
cdr3_aa: ASSKRVPSKKTQY

v_call: TRBV7-8
j_call: TRBJ2-7
cdr3_aa: ASSSWTEISYEQY

v_call: TRBV7-9
j_call: TRBJ2-3
cdr3_aa: ASSLGVAGRGDTQY

v_call: TRBV24-1
j_call: TRBJ2-5
cdr3_aa: ATSDYGLGDFQETQY

v_call: TRBV12-3/TRBV12-4
j_call: TRBJ2-4
cdr3_aa: ASSTGTGDNIQY

v_call: TRBV12-3/TRBV12-4
j_call: NA
cdr3_aa: ASSRDRGQETQF

v_call: TRBV10-3
j_call: TRBJ2-1
cdr3_aa: AIKAVAGAPSSYNEQF

v_call: TRBV20-1
j_call: TRBJ2-7
cdr3_aa: SARGGQGADEQY

v_call: TRBV4-3
j_call: TRBJ1-1
cdr3_aa: ASSHRGWERSGDTEAF

v_call: TRBV15
j_call: TRBJ2-2
cdr3_aa: ATSRDWGTGGAGELF